Listed here are 26 T cell receptor beta chains from one sample, sequenced in a study of cytomegalovirus exposure and HLA in healthy donors. Primers for the PCR totalled 60 Vbeta and 13 Jbeta. The repertoire was sequenced with immunoSEQ multiplex PCR; TCRdb's copy has only in-frame clones and lacks some. Of about 110,000 clones listed, 73% are singletons. Source material: PBMCs. Receptor source: a man in his forties or fifties in good health and CMV-seronegative.

The sample holds a few counts of this clone. The gene calls are TRBV7-2 and TRBJ2-3; a weak D match, TRBD2 (6 bases). In germline, CDR1 is SGHTA, CDR2 FQGNSA. This CDR3 is built from 17 residues. The ends were cut back, 2 bases at V and 0 bases at J, with 15 bases in the middle. The CDR3 sequence is CASSLYGRGLSTDTQYF. CDR3 DNA sequence: TGTGCCAGCAGCTTATATGGGCGGGGACTGAGCACAGATACGCAGTATTTT.

The gene calls are TRBV11-2 and TRBJ2-2; D perhaps matches TRBD2 (6 bases). The V gene lost 4 bases and the J gene lost 0 bases, with 15 bases spanning the gap. The V gene's germline CDR1 is SGHAT and CDR2 FQNNGV. The CDR3 sequence is 17 residues long. The chain's CDR3 is CASSSRLGLANTGELFF. In nucleotides, the CDR3 is TGTGCCAGCAGCTCGCGACTGGGACTTGCGAACACCGGGGAGCTGTTTTTT. Complete variable domain (other parts from reference TRBV11-2 and TRBJ2-2): EAGVAQSPRYKIIEKRQSVAFWCNPISGHATLYWYQQILGQGPKLLIQFQNNGVVDDSQLPKDRFSAERLKGVDSTLKIQPAKLEDSAVYLCASSSRLGLANTGELFFGEGSRLTVL.

This chain joins TRBV19 and TRBJ1-5, with TRBD1 matching over 7 bases. V shed 2 bases and J 5 bases; nucleotides not matched to a gene: 3. CDR1 is LNHDA, CDR2 SQIVND, per germline (reference sequence). The CDR3 is 14 residues long. The CDR3 region is CASSILQGDQPQHF. CDR3 coding DNA: TGTGCCAGTAGTATACTTCAGGGGGATCAGCCCCAGCATTTT.

The V gene is TRBV5-1, the J gene TRBJ2-3, with TRBD2 identical over 10 bases. Germline trimming cut 0 bases from V and 4 bases from J; bases unmatched to any gene: 5. The CDR3 is 16 residues long. The germline gives CDR1 SGHRS, CDR2 YFSETQ. CDR3 bases: TGCGCCAGCAGCTTGGCCTTAGCGGGGGGCCCAGATACGCAGTATTTT. Amino acids: CASSLALAGGPDTQYF.

The chain couples TRBV5-6 to TRBJ1-2; TRBD1 aligns across 7 bases. Germline V lookup: CDR1 SGHDT, CDR2 YYEEEE. This CDR3 contains 15 residues. The ends lost 4 bases at V and 3 bases at J; junction bases unmatched: 9. The CDR3 loop is CASSPDRVGYYGYTF. The CDR3 region has the DNA TGTGCCAGCAGCCCCGACAGGGTGGGTTACTATGGCTACACCTTC. Supplemented by reference TRBV5-6 and TRBJ1-2, the full variable domain reads DAGVTQSPTHLIKTRGQQVTLRCSPKSGHDTVSWYQQALGQGPQFIFQYYEEEERQRGNFPDRFSGHQFPNYSSELNVNALLLGDSALYLCASSPDRVGYYGYTFGSGTRLTVV.

The chain has TRBV6-1 and TRBJ2-7, with TRBD1 identical over 7 bases. The germline V gene encodes CDR1 MNHNS and CDR2 SASEGT. Losses at the gene ends were 6 bases for V and 2 bases for J; bases not matched to a gene: 7. This CDR3 contains 14 residues. Written as DNA, the CDR3 is TGTGCCAGCAGCATTACAGGGGCCACCTACGAGCAGTACTTC. It codes for CASSITGATYEQYF.

In this sample, this clone turned up a few times. V gene TRBV29-1 combines with J gene TRBJ1-1, with 10 bases lining up with TRBD1. CDR1 is SQVTM, CDR2 ANQGSEA, per germline. V lost 7 bases and J lost 3; bases outside the gene matches: 2. The CDR3 is 12 residues long. The CDR3 loop reads CSGGQGDTEAFF. As DNA, the CDR3 is TGCAGCGGTGGACAGGGGGACACTGAAGCTTTCTTT.

In its sample, this clone was seen once. The chain has TRBV28 and TRBJ1-6, with D possibly matching TRBD1 (6 bases). CDR3 length: 15 residues. V lost 6 bases, J lost 6 bases, and 15 bases lay in between. The V gene's germline CDR1 is MDHEN and CDR2 SYDVKM. The CDR3: CASSTPTGPNSPLHF. In DNA form, the CDR3 reads TGTGCCAGCAGCACACCTACAGGGCCTAATTCACCCCTCCACTTT.

V and J are TRBV5-1 and TRBJ2-1; 7 nucleotides match TRBD2. J gave up 1 base and V 4 bases, and 5 bases lay outside the gene matches. Germline V gives CDR1 SGHRS, CDR2 YFSETQ. CDR3 length: 15 amino acids. CDR3: CASSPVGGSYNEQFF. The CDR3 DNA follows: TGCGCCAGCAGCCCGGTGGGGGGGTCCTACAATGAGCAGTTCTTC.

The chain uses TRBV7-9 and TRBJ2-5; D not resolved. V was pared by 1 base and J by 5 bases, with 23 bases between. This CDR3 is built from 18 residues. Germline V gives CDR1 SEHNR, CDR2 FQNEAQ (reference sequence). CDR3 region: CASSLVPSGPSDSETQYF. CDR3 DNA sequence: TGTGCCAGCAGCTTAGTCCCCTCCGGTCCGTCCGATAGTGAGACCCAGTACTTC.

V and J are TRBV5-1 and TRBJ2-7; 8 bases agree with TRBD1. The germline CDR1 and CDR2 sequences are SGHRS and YFSETQ. The CDR3 length is 14 residues. With 3 bases clipped from V and 3 bases from J, the junction kept 5 bases outside the gene matches. The CDR3 nucleotides are TGCGCCAGCAGCTACGGACAGGGTAACTACGAGCAGTACTTC. This gives the protein CASSYGQGNYEQYF.

V is TRBV11-2 and J is TRBJ1-4; no reliable D call. The V end lost 5 bases, the J end lost 8 bases, and 18 bases lay between the germline ends. The CDR3 consists of 15 residues. Germline CDR1 SGHAT, CDR2 FQNNGV. CDR3 sequence: CASSTQGQRLEKLFF. CDR3 in DNA: TGTGCCAGCAGCACACAAGGCCAGAGGTTAGAAAAACTGTTTTTT.

This clone came up a few times. The rearrangement links TRBV18 to TRBJ1-1, with 8 positions matching TRBD1. Per the germline V gene, CDR1 is KGHSH and CDR2 is LQKENI. Trimming removed 6 bases from V and 5 bases from J; junction bases left unmatched: 14. CDR3 length equals 16 residues. The CDR3 bases are TGTGCCAGCTCTCTGGACAGGGCGGTAGTGTTTACTGAAGCTTTCTTT. Translating gives CASSLDRAVVFTEAFF.

The rearrangement links TRBV19 to TRBJ2-5; D is possibly TRBD1 (6 bases). The germline gives CDR1 LNHDA, CDR2 SQIVND (reference sequence). This CDR3 region has 14 residues. Deletions cut 3 bases from V and 0 bases from J, with 8 bases between. CDR3 DNA sequence: TGTGCCAGTAGTATCGGGACAAACCAAGAGACCCAGTACTTC. It is translated as CASSIGTNQETQYF.

This chain links TRBV7-9 with TRBJ2-5; 8 nucleotides agree with TRBD2. Unmatched junction bases numbered 10, after V lost 5 bases and J lost 5 bases. Germline CDR1 reads SEHNR; CDR2 reads FQNEAQ (reference sequence). The CDR3 has 15 residues. For the CDR3, the DNA is TGTGCCAGCAGCGAAGGTAGCGGGGCCCCGGAGACCCAGTACTTC. Protein: CASSEGSGAPETQYF.

A single count supports this clone. The chain employs TRBV29-1 and TRBJ1-2; TRBD1 matches at 7 bases. The CDR3 spans 16 residues. CDR1 is SQVTM, CDR2 ANQGSEA, per germline. V was clipped by 7 bases and J by 2 bases; unmatched bases: 16. The CDR3 DNA reads TGCAGCGCCGCCCCCGGACCGGGACAGCAAAACTATGGCTACACCTTC. Protein: CSAAPGPGQQNYGYTF.

The gene calls are TRBV11-2 and TRBJ2-7, with 9 bases lining up with TRBD2. The CDR3 is 17 amino acids. Germline CDR1 reads SGHAT; CDR2 reads FQNNGV. The trim removed 5 bases at V and 0 bases at J, leaving 11 bases unmatched. The CDR3 loop reads CASSDALAGISSYEQYF. CDR3 nucleotide sequence: TGTGCCAGCAGCGACGCCCTAGCGGGGATCAGCTCCTACGAGCAGTACTTC.

V and J are TRBV2 and TRBJ2-2, with 9 bases identical to TRBD1. Unmatched junction bases numbered 3, after V lost 7 bases and J lost 3 bases. Germline V gene sequence: CDR1 SNHLY, CDR2 FYNNEI. This CDR3 region has 14 residues. CDR3 DNA sequence: TGTGCCAGCATTTGGACAGGGGACACCGGGGAGCTGTTTTTT. As protein: CASIWTGDTGELFF. The variable domain in full, with the rest retrieved from reference TRBV2 and TRBJ2-2, is EPEVTQTPSHQVTQMGQEVILRCVPISNHLYFYWYRQILGQKVEFLVSFYNNEISEKSEIFDDQFSVERPDGSNFTLKIRSTKLEDSAMYFCASIWTGDTGELFFGEGSRLTVL.

This clone was detected only a few times. The chain recombines TRBV18 with TRBJ2-5, with D perhaps TRBD1 (5 bases). CDR1 and CDR2 from the germline V gene are KGHSH and LQKENI. The CDR3 loop spans 15 amino acids. Trimming left V 6 bases short and J 1 base short, with 15 bases between. The CDR3 loop is CASSPIQGAQETQYF. CDR3 DNA sequence: TGTGCCAGCTCGCCGATTCAGGGCGCCCAAGAGACCCAGTACTTC.

This clone has more than one count but fewer than ten. This chain's CDR3 is CASSRRGGLTGELFF. For the CDR3, the DNA is TGTGCCAGCAGTCGGCGGGGGGGCCTCACCGGGGAGCTGTTTTTT. The chain couples TRBV7-8 to TRBJ2-2; 9 nucleotides line up with TRBD2. The CDR3 consists of 15 residues. Germline V gene lookup returns CDR1 SGHVS and CDR2 FQNEAQ. Trimming removed 6 bases from V and 4 bases from J; junction bases left unmatched: 6.

The gene calls are TRBV28 and TRBJ1-4; 9 positions match TRBD1. J gave up 0 bases and V 6 bases, and 14 bases lay outside the gene matches. Germline V CDR1 and CDR2: MDHEN, SYDVKM. The CDR3 contains 19 residues. In nucleotides, the CDR3 is TGTGCCAGCAGGTACCCGTGGACAGGGGAGGTCGCAACTAATGAAAAACTGTTTTTT. Translation: CASRYPWTGEVATNEKLFF. Drawing the rest from reference TRBV28 and TRBJ1-4, the complete variable domain is DVKVTQSSRYLVKRTGEKVFLECVQDMDHENMFWYRQDPGLGLRLIYFSYDVKMKEKGDIPEGYSVSREKKERFSLILESASTNQTSMYLCASRYPWTGEVATNEKLFFGSGTQLSVL.

The CDR3 protein is CASSPSGVSYNEQFF. CDR3 bases: TGTGCCAGCAGTCCGAGCGGGGTCTCCTACAATGAGCAGTTCTTC. V and J are TRBV6-5 and TRBJ2-1, with TRBD2 identical over 7 bases. Germline V lookup: CDR1 MNHEY, CDR2 SVGAGI. The CDR3 is 15 residues long. The trim removed 5 bases at V and 0 bases at J, leaving 4 bases unmatched.

This sequence joins TRBV27 and TRBJ2-1; D might be TRBD2 (6 bases). The germline CDR1 and CDR2 sequences are MNHEY and SMNVEV (reference sequence). Trimming took 6 bases from V and 8 from J, leaving 23 bases between them. CDR3 length: 16 residues. Written as DNA, the CDR3 is TGTGCCAGCAGGTCCCACGGGACGGACTATGGCTATGAGCAGTTCTTC. Residues: CASRSHGTDYGYEQFF.

The chain carries TRBV19 and TRBJ2-7, with 11 bases aligning to TRBD1. In germline, CDR1 is LNHDA, CDR2 SQIVND (reference sequence). CDR3 size: 15 residues. V shed 7 bases and J 5 bases; nucleotides not matched to a gene: 10. The DNA for the CDR3 is TGTGCCAGTACCCCAGGTCGGACAGGGGGCCACGAGCAGTACTTC. Encoded protein: CASTPGRTGGHEQYF.

The chain is built from TRBV25-1 and TRBJ1-6; no firm D call. Germline V CDR1 and CDR2: MGHDK, SYGVNS. CDR3 length equals 16 residues. Trimming shortened V by 3 bases and J by 0 bases, and 9 bases separated the two germline ends. For the CDR3, the DNA is TGTGCCAGCAGTGACTCAGCGAGCTCCTATAATTCACCCCTCCACTTT. Its translation: CASSDSASSYNSPLHF.

This chain joins TRBV7-6 and TRBJ1-6; D is uncertain. The CDR3 extends over 13 amino acids. Per germline, CDR1 SGHVS and CDR2 FNYEAQ. V was pared by 5 bases and J by 6 bases, with 8 bases between. CDR3 residues: CASSRGVNSPLHF. The CDR3 DNA is TGTGCCAGCAGCCGAGGTGTTAATTCACCCCTCCACTTT.